The 30 T cell receptor beta chains given below trace back to one sample, sequenced in a study of cytomegalovirus exposure and HLA in healthy donors. The PCR employed 60 Vbeta primers together with 13 Jbeta primers. Profiled with immunoSEQ multiplex PCR; TCRdb holds only in-frame clones, not every one. The data show fewer than 200,000 clones, less than 90% seen once. The sample taken for sequencing was PBMCs. These receptors came from a girl under two years old in good health and CMV-seronegative.

The rearrangement links TRBV27 to TRBJ2-7, with 11 bases aligning to TRBD2. V gave up 5 bases and J gave up 3 bases; unmatched junction bases: 9. Looked up from germline, CDR1 is MNHEY and CDR2 is SMNVEV (reference sequence). There are 16 residues in the CDR3. The CDR3 spells CASSKTLAGVGYEQYF. The CDR3 nucleotides are TGTGCCAGCAGTAAGACACTAGCGGGAGTCGGCTACGAGCAGTACTTC.

The V call is TRBV23-1, the J call TRBJ2-7; 7 nucleotides line up with TRBD2. TRBV23-1 is assigned to the ORF class and has an uncertain function. CDR3 length equals 16 residues. V was pared by 2 bases and J by 6 bases, with 13 bases of the junction left unmatched. Here the CDR3 reads CASSQRAAGVFCEQYF. For the CDR3, the DNA is TGCGCCAGCAGTCAAAGGGCCGCGGGAGTCTTTTGCGAGCAGTACTTC.

The V gene is TRBV19, the J gene TRBJ2-7, with 10 positions matching TRBD1. V was pared by 5 bases and J by 3 bases, with 10 bases of the junction left unmatched. The CDR3 length is 16 residues. CDR1 and CDR2 (germline): LNHDA, SQIVND (reference sequence). The CDR3 sequence is CASSLTIGTGVYEQYF. The DNA of the CDR3 is TGTGCCAGTAGTTTAACCATCGGGACAGGGGTCTACGAGCAGTACTTC. Drawing the rest from reference TRBV19 and TRBJ2-7, the complete variable domain is DGGITQSPKYLFRKEGQNVTLSCEQNLNHDAMYWYRQDPGQGLRLIYYSQIVNDFQKGDIAEGYSVSREKKESFPLTVTSAQKNPTAFYLCASSLTIGTGVYEQYFGPGTRLTVT.

The chain uses TRBV19 and TRBJ1-1, with D unclear. In germline, CDR1 is LNHDA, CDR2 SQIVND (reference sequence). The CDR3 extends over 15 amino acids. V lost 1 base, J lost 3 bases, and 12 bases lay in between. The CDR3 DNA is TGTGCCAGTAGTATAGTTCCGCTTTTAGACACTGAAGCTTTCTTT. It translates to CASSIVPLLDTEAFF.

This chain links TRBV30 with TRBJ1-5, with D possibly matching TRBD1 (5 bases). This CDR3 contains 13 residues. V lost 0 bases to trimming and J lost 4 bases, with 7 bases between them. Per the germline V gene, CDR1 is GTSNPN and CDR2 is SVGIG (reference sequence). The CDR3 nucleotides are TGTGCCTGGAGTGTACAGGAAAATCAGCCCCAGCATTTT. Translated, it gives CAWSVQENQPQHF. The entire variable domain, with the rest obtained from reference TRBV30 and TRBJ1-5, is as follows: SQTIHQWPATLVQPVGSPLSLECTVEGTSNPNLYWYRQAAGRGLQLLFYSVGIGQISSEVPQNLSASRPQDRQFILSSKKLLLSDSGFYLCAWSVQENQPQHFGDGTRLSIL.

As for this clone: Other DNA sequences in the sample encode the same CDR3. This chain connects TRBV2 to TRBJ1-3; no clear D. Germline CDR1 is SNHLY and CDR2 is FYNNEI. The CDR3 has 11 residues. The V gene lost 3 bases and the J gene lost 5 bases, with 2 bases spanning the gap. The CDR3 loop reads CASSDRNTIYF. For the CDR3, the DNA is TGTGCCAGCAGTGACAGAAACACCATATATTTT.

J is TRBJ2-3 and V is TRBV29-1; D is perhaps TRBD1 (5 bases). Germline assignment: CDR1 SQVTM and CDR2 ANQGSEA. Trimming left V 4 bases short and J 3 bases short, with 11 bases between. This CDR3 region has 13 residues. In DNA form, the CDR3 reads TGCAGCGTTGCGCAGGGAAGGACAGATACGCAGTATTTT. Protein product: CSVAQGRTDTQYF.

The chain combines TRBV7-9 with TRBJ2-6; D ambiguous. Germline CDR1 SEHNR, CDR2 FQNEAQ (reference sequence). Trimming pared 5 bases from V and 2 bases from J, leaving 10 bases between. This CDR3 is 15 amino acids long. CDR3 sequence: CASSTMAAGANVLTF. CDR3 coding DNA: TGTGCCAGCAGCACCATGGCGGCTGGGGCCAACGTCCTGACTTTC.

This clone was detected only once. The chain uses TRBV9 and TRBJ2-7; TRBD2 aligns across 10 bases. Germline-derived CDR1 and CDR2 are SGDLS and YYNGEE. With 2 bases clipped from V and 4 bases from J, the junction kept 9 bases outside the gene matches. The CDR3 length is 16 residues. Here the CDR3 DNA reads TGTGCCAGCAGCGTCGGGGGCCTAGCGGGGGTGTACGAGCAGTACTTC. Residues: CASSVGGLAGVYEQYF.

The chain recombines TRBV13 with TRBJ2-3; 9 bases are shared with TRBD2. Germline V gives CDR1 PRHDT, CDR2 FYEKMQ (reference sequence). V lost 2 bases and J lost 3; bases outside the gene matches: 9. The CDR3 contains 17 residues. CDR3 bases: TGTGCCAGCAGCTTACTGTTAGCGGGAGAATCTACAGATACGCAGTATTTT. Residues: CASSLLLAGESTDTQYF.

The chain links TRBV9 to TRBJ2-3; 13 bases agree with TRBD2. V lost 0 bases to trimming and J lost 2 bases; unmatched junction nucleotides: 3. From germline, CDR1 is SGDLS and CDR2 YYNGEE. The CDR3 spans 17 residues. DNA for the CDR3: TGTGCCAGCAGCGTAGCGGGACTAGCGGGATACACAGATACGCAGTATTTT. It translates to CASSVAGLAGYTDTQYF.

The chain recombines TRBV27 with TRBJ2-1, with a tentative D call TRBD2 (5 bases). The germline gives CDR1 MNHEY, CDR2 SMNVEV (reference sequence). This CDR3 spans 16 amino acids. Trimming removed 7 bases from V and 7 bases from J, with 23 bases in between. CDR3 amino acids: CASTPSLAQLGNEQFF. Written as DNA, the CDR3 is TGTGCCAGCACCCCATCGCTAGCTCAACTTGGGAATGAGCAGTTCTTC.

The gene calls are TRBV4-2 and TRBJ1-2; tentatively, D is TRBD1 (5 bases). The germline gives CDR1 LGHNA, CDR2 YNFKEQ. This CDR3 is 15 amino acids long. With 0 bases removed from V and 4 bases from J, the gap between germline ends came to 12 bases. CDR3 sequence reads: CASSQEPGHSYGYTF. The CDR3, as DNA: TGTGCCAGCAGCCAAGAACCAGGACATTCCTATGGCTACACCTTC.

CDR3 residues: CAWSVFGGHTGYTF. DNA for the CDR3: TGTGCCTGGAGTGTTTTTGGGGGCCACACTGGTTACACCTTC. The chain carries TRBV30 and TRBJ1-2; maybe TRBD1 (6 bases). CDR1 and CDR2 (germline): GTSNPN, SVGIG (reference sequence). This CDR3 is 14 amino acids long. Trimming stripped 0 bases from V and 11 bases from J, with 19 bases between.

The CDR3 coding sequence is TGTGCCAGCAGCCCCAGGGGGCTCCACGAGCAGTACTTC. Translation gives CASSPRGLHEQYF. V gene TRBV11-2 combines with J gene TRBJ2-7; 8 nucleotides match TRBD1. Looked up from germline, CDR1 is SGHAT and CDR2 is FQNNGV. The junction had 5 bases not matched to a gene; V was cut back by 5 bases and J by 5 bases. The CDR3 extends over 13 amino acids.

The chain has TRBV5-1 and TRBJ2-3; a weak D match, TRBD2 (7 bases). Germline values: CDR1 SGHRS, CDR2 YFSETQ. Between the trimmed V and J ends, which lost 2 bases and 4 bases, there was a span of 14 bases. The CDR3 length is 15 residues. The CDR3 sequence: CASSFGGGPPDTQYF. DNA of the CDR3: TGCGCCAGCAGCTTTGGGGGGGGGCCCCCAGATACGCAGTATTTT.

This clone occurred a few times. V is TRBV4-3 and J is TRBJ2-7, with a possible D match to TRBD2 (6 bases). Germline CDR1 is LGHNA and CDR2 is YSLEER. Trimming removed 1 base at V and 4 bases at J, with 20 bases between. The CDR3 is 17 amino acids. This CDR3 reads CASSQGSGSGGVYEQYF. CDR3 in DNA: TGCGCCAGCAGCCAAGGATCGGGGTCGGGCGGGGTTTACGAGCAGTACTTC.

The chain combines TRBV30 with TRBJ1-5, with 10 bases that match TRBD1. V trimming: 6 bases; J trimming: 4 bases; junction bases outside the gene matches: 3. CDR3 length: 13 amino acids. CDR1 and CDR2 (germline): GTSNPN, SVGIG (reference sequence). The CDR3 nucleotides are TGTGCCTGTTCGGACAGGGGGAATCAGCCCCAGCATTTT. Protein product: CACSDRGNQPQHF.

V and J are TRBV30 and TRBJ2-5; D ambiguous. The CDR3 extends over 12 amino acids. CDR1 and CDR2 (germline): GTSNPN, SVGIG (reference sequence). V lost 0 bases to trimming and J lost 5 bases, with 7 bases between them. The CDR3, as DNA: TGTGCCTGGAGTGTCTCGTCTGAGACCCAGTACTTC. This translates into CAWSVSSETQYF.

The genes are TRBV2 and TRBJ2-2; no firm D call. V was pared by 6 bases and J by 5 bases, with 16 bases between. This CDR3 contains 15 residues. Looked up from germline, CDR1 is SNHLY and CDR2 is FYNNEI. CDR3 protein: CASSLIGDLTGELFF. In DNA form, the CDR3 reads TGTGCCAGCAGCCTTATTGGAGACCTAACCGGGGAGCTGTTTTTT.

This chain joins TRBV2 and TRBJ2-7; D is uncertain. The germline V gene has CDR1 SNHLY and CDR2 FYNNEI. The V end was cut by 3 bases, the J end by 2 bases, with 8 bases between. The CDR3 extends over 13 amino acids. The CDR3 is CASSEARPYEQYF. The CDR3, as DNA: TGTGCCAGCAGTGAGGCCCGCCCCTACGAGCAGTACTTC.

The chain joins TRBV9 to TRBJ1-2; D unresolved. The ends were cut back, 4 bases at V and 4 bases at J, with 11 bases in the middle. The CDR3 is 13 residues long. In germline, CDR1 is SGDLS, CDR2 YYNGEE. The CDR3 spells CASSPRQAYGYTF. In DNA form, the CDR3 reads TGTGCCAGCAGCCCTCGCCAGGCCTATGGCTACACCTTC.

The chain links TRBV4-3 to TRBJ2-2, with D hard to call. Per the germline V gene, CDR1 is LGHNA and CDR2 is YSLEER. The CDR3 consists of 14 residues. V was cut by 0 bases and J by 4 bases, with 6 bases left in between. The CDR3: CASSQDRLTGELFF. Here the CDR3 DNA reads TGCGCCAGCAGCCAAGATCGACTCACCGGGGAGCTGTTTTTT.

Here the CDR3 DNA reads TGTGCCAGCAGCTGGGACAGGGCTATAGCCAAAAACATTCAGTACTTC. The encoded protein is CASSWDRAIAKNIQYF. The chain carries TRBV2 and TRBJ2-4, with 9 bases fitting TRBD1. The CDR3 length is 16 residues. V gave up 6 bases and J gave up 0 bases; unmatched junction bases: 6. CDR1 and CDR2 (germline): SNHLY, FYNNEI.

The chain is built from TRBV9 and TRBJ2-2; D uncertain. Germline V lookup: CDR1 SGDLS, CDR2 YYNGEE. V lost 4 bases and J lost 8, with 12 bases in between. The length of the CDR3 is 13 residues. The DNA for the CDR3 is TGTGCCAGCAGCCCCCAGGTGGCGGGGGAGCTGTTTTTT. Translating it yields CASSPQVAGELFF.

The gene calls are TRBV9 and TRBJ2-3; 10 bases fit TRBD2. This CDR3 is 16 amino acids long. Germline CDR1 reads SGDLS; CDR2 reads YYNGEE. V lost 3 bases and J lost 0; bases outside the gene matches: 4. The CDR3 bases are TGTGCCAGCAGCGGCGGGACTAGCGATAGCACAGATACGCAGTATTTT. The encoded protein is CASSGGTSDSTDTQYF.

The genes are TRBV6-4 and TRBJ2-3; 7 bases agree with TRBD2. Unmatched junction bases numbered 5, after V lost 3 bases and J lost 2 bases. CDR1 MRHNA and CDR2 SNTAGT come from the germline V gene. The CDR3 has 15 residues. CDR3 nucleotide sequence: TGTGCCAGCAGTGAAGGGACTATACACACAGATACGCAGTATTTT. Encoded protein: CASSEGTIHTDTQYF.

The chain combines TRBV27 with TRBJ2-5, with no clear D. This CDR3 is 14 amino acids long. Germline CDR1 MNHEY, CDR2 SMNVEV (reference sequence). The V gene lost 4 bases and the J gene lost 2 bases, with 11 bases spanning the gap. In nucleotides, the CDR3 is TGTGCCAGCAGTTCAAGAGTTCCGCAAGAGACCCAGTACTTC. It specifies CASSSRVPQETQYF.

The chain employs TRBV5-1 and TRBJ2-3, with D uncertain. V was cut by 2 bases and J by 2 bases, with 12 bases left in between. CDR3 length: 15 amino acids. The germline CDR1 and CDR2 sequences are SGHRS and YFSETQ. The CDR3 sequence: CASSFDNKYTDTQYF. CDR3 nucleotides: TGCGCCAGCAGCTTCGACAACAAATACACAGATACGCAGTATTTT. Filled out from reference TRBV5-1 and TRBJ2-3, the complete variable domain reads KAGVTQTPRYLIKTRGQQVTLSCSPISGHRSVSWYQQTPGQGLQFLFEYFSETQRNKGNFPGRFSGRQFSNSRSEMNVSTLELGDSALYLCASSFDNKYTDTQYFGPGTRLTVL.

This clone has only one observation. This chain links TRBV9 with TRBJ2-3; 9 nucleotides line up with TRBD1. Trimming at V came to 4 bases and at J to 11 bases, leaving 8 bases not matched to a gene. CDR3 length equals 13 residues. Germline CDR1 and CDR2: SGDLS and YYNGEE. The DNA of the CDR3 is TGTGCCAGCAGCCCGACAGGGGGAACGGAGCAGTATTTT. Translating it yields CASSPTGGTEQYF.